This paragraph covers one T cell receptor (beta chain) sequence. Unsorted whole blood yielded blood RNA, and germline DNA was extracted as well. Prior to surgery, four milliliters of peripheral blood were drawn. The data originate from a study of tumor-infiltrating lymphocytes in primary liver carcinoma. TCR beta cDNA came from about 500 ng total RNA, primed with a constant-region primer. Modified slightly, ARM-PCR produced TCR beta libraries over three nested multiplex PCR rounds. TCRdb re-analysed the multiplex PCR reads in MiXCR, keeping a single row per CDR3 protein. This table has about 330,000 distinct CDR3 sequences, 65% appearing once. The sequence was collected from a man between 40 and 49 years old with primary liver carcinoma and hepatitis B virus infection. The material sequenced was peripheral blood.

The CDR3 reads CASSTTGTSATGELFF. The CDR3, as DNA: TGTGCCAGCAGCACTACGGGGACTAGCGCTACCGGGGAGCTGTTTTTT. The chain combines TRBV11-2 with TRBJ2-2; 10 bases are shared with TRBD2. V was pared by 5 bases and J by 5 bases, with 8 bases of the junction left unmatched. This CDR3 has 16 residues. The V gene's germline CDR1 is SGHAT and CDR2 FQNNGV.